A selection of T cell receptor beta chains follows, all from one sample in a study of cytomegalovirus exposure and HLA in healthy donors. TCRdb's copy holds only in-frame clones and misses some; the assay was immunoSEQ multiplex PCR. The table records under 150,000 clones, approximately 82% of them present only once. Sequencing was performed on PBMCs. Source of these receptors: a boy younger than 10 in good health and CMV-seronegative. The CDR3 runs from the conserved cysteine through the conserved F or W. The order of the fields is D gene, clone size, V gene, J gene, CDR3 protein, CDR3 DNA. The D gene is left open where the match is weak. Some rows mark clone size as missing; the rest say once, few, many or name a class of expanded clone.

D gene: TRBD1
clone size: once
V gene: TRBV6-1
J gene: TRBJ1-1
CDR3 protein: CASIIQGGNTEAFF
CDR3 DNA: TGTGCCAGCATAATTCAGGGGGGGAACACTGAAGCTTTCTTT

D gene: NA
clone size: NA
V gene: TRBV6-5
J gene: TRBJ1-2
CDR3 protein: CASSPRANYGYTF
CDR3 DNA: TGTGCCAGCAGTCCGAGAGCTAACTATGGCTACACCTTC

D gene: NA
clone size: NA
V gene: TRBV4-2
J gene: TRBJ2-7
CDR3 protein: CASSQSRDYEQYF
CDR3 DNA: TGTGCCAGCAGCCAATCCAGGGACTACGAGCAGTACTTC

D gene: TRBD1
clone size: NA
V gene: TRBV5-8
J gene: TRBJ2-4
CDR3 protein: CASSSPGQTNIQYF
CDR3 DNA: TGTGCCAGCAGCAGCCCGGGACAGACAAACATTCAGTACTTC

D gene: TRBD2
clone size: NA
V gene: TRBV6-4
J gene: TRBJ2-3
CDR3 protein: CASQELAGGPDTQYF
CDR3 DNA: TGTGCCAGTCAGGAACTAGCGGGAGGGCCAGATACGCAGTATTTT

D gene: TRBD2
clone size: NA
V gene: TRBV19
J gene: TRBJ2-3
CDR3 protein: CASSMELAGGVDTQYF
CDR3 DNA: TGTGCCAGTAGTATGGAACTAGCGGGGGGGGTAGATACGCAGTATTTT

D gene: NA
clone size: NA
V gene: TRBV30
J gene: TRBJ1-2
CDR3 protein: CAWVVETTGSYGYTF
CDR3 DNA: TGTGCCTGGGTAGTAGAAACAACAGGTAGCTATGGCTACACCTTC

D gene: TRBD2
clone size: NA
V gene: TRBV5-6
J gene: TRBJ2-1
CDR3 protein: CASTAVAGGDNEQFF
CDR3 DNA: TGTGCCAGCACCGCTGTAGCGGGCGGCGACAATGAGCAGTTCTTC

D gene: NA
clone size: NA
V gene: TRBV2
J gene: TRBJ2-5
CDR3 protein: CASRVPGDVQETQYF
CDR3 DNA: TGTGCCAGCAGGGTCCCAGGGGACGTACAAGAGACCCAGTACTTC

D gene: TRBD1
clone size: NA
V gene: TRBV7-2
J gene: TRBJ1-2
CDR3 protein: CASIPDRVGDGYTF
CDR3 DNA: TGTGCCAGCATCCCGGACAGGGTCGGTGATGGCTACACCTTC

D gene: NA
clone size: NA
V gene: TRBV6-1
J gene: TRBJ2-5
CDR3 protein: CASSELREEETQYF
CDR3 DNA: TGTGCCAGCAGTGAGTTGAGGGAGGAAGAGACCCAGTACTTC